This entry features one T cell receptor beta chain sequence. Repertoires were generated with immunoSEQ multiplex PCR, while TCRdb's copy carries only in-frame clones and drops some. The sample lists 240,000 or so clones; around 90% were seen once. The data are from a study of blood T cell repertoires in COVID-19. The CDR3 has 15 residues. Germline CDR1 is SGHRS and CDR2 is YFSETQ. V lost 0 bases and J 5 bases, leaving 12 bases between the germline ends. Sequenced sample: peripheral blood. This chain connects TRBV5-1 to TRBJ1-5; D not certain. This TCR was recovered from a man between 60 and 70 years old who had recovered from COVID-19. Written as DNA, the CDR3 is TGCGCCAGCAGCTTGGTTCCCGGGGAGTATCAGCCCCAGCATTTT. This encodes CASSLVPGEYQPQHF.